This record looks at one TCR beta chain sequence and its context. Its specificity is not known. The sample belongs to a study of T-cell reconstitution after alpha-beta-depleted transplantation in children. General study points: Several hundred graft clones that had expanded were reportedly the source of alpha-beta T cells about two months after transplant. It was newly produced T cells that mostly accounted for T-cell counts and diversity one year after transplant.

This sample's TCRbeta library carried unique molecular identifier barcodes. One entry per CDR3 protein results from TCRdb running MiXCR on the PCR reads. The sample records roughly 250,000 distinct CDR3 sequences, 7.5% to 9.5% being singletons. CDR1 SGHVS and CDR2 FQNEAQ come from the germline V gene. CDR3 length: 16 amino acids. V shed 5 bases, J shed 2 bases, and the junction held 6 bases outside the gene matches. Sequencing used PBMCs, mostly from graft donor cells, obtained 180 days after TCRalphabeta/CD19-depleted stem cell transplant. The receptor was isolated from a male patient aged 10-17 years who had a stem cell transplant for acute lymphoblastic leukemia, so the T cells may come from the graft donor. The V and J genes are TRBV7-8 and TRBJ2-6, with 7 positions matching TRBD2. The CDR3 is CASSLWRGTGANVLTF. The CDR3 DNA reads TGTGCCAGCAGCCTCTGGCGGGGGACTGGGGCCAACGTCCTGACTTTC.